This T cell receptor (beta chain) was observed in a study of blood T cell repertoires in COVID-19 (dated by TCRdb to the early 2020s). At the level of the whole study: Collaborator samples came from the United States, Italy and Spain and covered acute and convalescent phases of COVID-19. A freely available public database, intended as a resource for researchers studying the immune response to SARS-CoV-2, is where the repertoires were released. Samples were obtained from the ongoing ImmuneRACE study (first 160 participants) and from 1,254 subjects provided by 6 global collaborators. The dataset comprised deeply sampled blood TCRbeta repertoires from subjects exposed to, actively infected with, or recovered from COVID-19. The material from the prospective study consisted of cDNA or gDNA derived from T cells, B-cell-depleted T cells, or PBMCs. Sample metadata almost always included a de-identified subject ID, COVID-19 status, age in years and sex. Where available, HLA class I and class II types were obtained from metadata supplied by the sample provider rather than from assay-based typing. General study outcomes and caveats: The amount of clinical and demographic metadata varied by source and participant and was provided uncurated.

Participants in the prospective study were aged about 18 to 95 years, lived in 20 to 30 United States geographic areas, and enrolled through a virtual design. In the prospective study, cohorts were assigned on the basis of participant-reported clinical history obtained from a screening survey and a study questionnaire. ImmuneRACE Cohort 3 recovered participants were defined by two consecutive negative NP/OP PCR tests, healthcare professional clearance, or symptom resolution. In the prospective study, whole blood, serum and a nasopharyngeal or oropharyngeal swab were collected from each participant by mobile phlebotomists. Prospective study participants could optionally give additional blood draws and questionnaires over a roughly 2-month period. Prospective study blood samples were shipped either frozen or at room temperature before DNA extraction. Of note for this clone: Its recognized antigen is unknown. No quality values exist for individual bases; no much larger clone is one base distant.

TCRbeta CDR3 regions were amplified from genomic DNA by means of the immunoSEQ Assay, a bias-controlled multiplex PCR. Regarding the original processing steps: The number of nucleated cells in each sample was estimated by amplification of reference gene primers within the assay. To quantify the absolute abundance of each unique TCRbeta CDR3 rearrangement, sequence reads were collapsed and filtered. Productive Simpson clonality was computed per sample as the square root of Simpson's diversity index over productive rearrangements. TCRdb limited this immuneACCESS table to in-frame rearrangements with V and J called. A share of clones is missing; checked studies link under half to unresolved V genes, and the rest is unexplained. That table gives V, J and clone size, and the DNA gave D and trimming. Recorded for this sample are around 290,000 clones; 89% of them occurred a single time. The top ten clones comprise 1.7% of the sample.

The receptor's source is a woman in her forties who had recovered from COVID-19. The specimen was PBMCs or T cells enriched from blood (not recorded which).

In nucleotides, the sequence is TGTGCCAGCAGCCCTGGGACACGGAACACTGAAGCTTTCTTT. This is translated as CASSPGTRNTEAFF. The rearranged segments are TRBV7-2 and TRBJ1-1; the D gene is perhaps TRBD1, on 6 matching bases. From the cysteine up to the phenylalanine, the CDR3 has a length of 14 residues. Only CDR3 DNA remains: 42 bases, in frame from the first base. The trim is 5 bases for V and 1 base for J, with a gap of 11 bases between the germline ends. Sequences SGHTA (CDR1) and FQGNSA (CDR2) are obtained from the germline V gene.